This T cell receptor (beta chain) was found in a study of blood T cells in healthy people across ages. Through a sample-barcoded 5' primer and a J-beta primer mix, a second PCR was run for roughly 6 to 12 cycles. Each of the cDNA molecules was tagged by a template-switch adaptor with 12 random nucleotides. One entry per CDR3 protein results from TCRdb running MiXCR on the 5' RACE reads. The repertoire holds roughly 500,000 distinct CDR3 sequences, with 27% as singletons. Donors were systemically healthy Caucasian individuals from Russia aged roughly 6 to 100 years. Comment on this clonotype: What it binds is not known.

Overall study results and limits: Roughly linear age-related decline in beta diversity appeared, significant by age 40.

V was trimmed by 2 bases and J by 4 bases, leaving 18 bases between them. In germline, CDR1 is SGHTA, CDR2 FQGNSA. The CDR3 consists of 17 residues. V gene TRBV7-2 combines with J gene TRBJ2-4, with a possible D match to TRBD2 (6 bases). This clonotype originated in a woman in her seventies in good health. The sequencing sample was made of blood. The CDR3 spells CASSLTLALLVKNIQYF. In DNA form, the CDR3 reads TGTGCCAGCAGCTTAACGCTAGCGTTGCTAGTAAAAAACATTCAGTACTTC.